What follows are 30 T cell receptor beta chains derived from one specimen sequenced in a study of T cell responses to AZD1222 COVID-19 vaccine (dated by TCRdb to the early 2020s). This sample's time point label indicates: baseline before first vaccination. The method behind the library was the immunoSEQ multiplex PCR assay. The source is immuneACCESS, and TCRdb retained only in-frame sequences with V and J called. Part of the clones is not carried over; for the studies checked, unresolved V genes explain less than half of this, and the remainder is unexplained. This sample gives 150,000 to 200,000 clones in total; approximately 90% of them show up just once. Of the sample, approximately 4.8% is held by the ten largest clones. Sequences were derived from peripheral blood, sampled on day 0 of AZD1222 vaccination. The receptor set was obtained from an adult in good health.

The chain carries TRBV11-3 and TRBJ2-1; TRBD2 is a possible D gene (6 bases). The CDR3 is 14 amino acids. CDR1 and CDR2 from the germline V gene are SGHNT and YENEEA. Trimming stripped 0 bases from V and 6 bases from J, with 9 bases between. CDR3 protein: CASSLERDFNEQFF. The CDR3, as DNA: TGTGCCAGCAGCTTAGAGCGGGATTTCAATGAGCAGTTCTTC.

The J gene is TRBJ2-5, the V gene TRBV4-2, with 11 bases aligning to TRBD2. The CDR3 covers 18 residues. Germline V gene lookup returns CDR1 LGHNA and CDR2 YNFKEQ. V lost 1 base to trimming and J lost 5 bases; unmatched junction nucleotides: 12. The CDR3 nucleotides read TGTGCCAGCAGCCAAGGGGAAATTAGCGGGAGGGGGAGGGAGACCCAGTACTTC. Its translation is CASSQGEISGRGRETQYF.

The V gene is TRBV7-9, the J gene TRBJ2-7, with a possible D match to TRBD1 (5 bases). The CDR3 totals 15 residues. CDR1 and CDR2 from the germline V gene are SEHNR and FQNEAQ (reference sequence). Trimming cost V 6 bases and J 6 bases, with 21 bases left between them. CDR3 protein: CASRNLREGVGEQYF. Written as DNA, the CDR3 is TGTGCCAGCAGGAACCTTCGTGAAGGGGTAGGCGAGCAGTACTTC.

The chain uses TRBV7-9 and TRBJ1-3; perhaps TRBD1 as D (6 bases). This CDR3 spans 13 amino acids. V was clipped by 6 bases and J by 7 bases, with 13 bases between them. The germline gives CDR1 SEHNR, CDR2 FQNEAQ (reference sequence). CDR3 amino acids: CASRDNRANTIYF. In DNA form, the CDR3 reads TGTGCCAGCAGGGATAACAGGGCTAACACCATATATTTT.

The V call is TRBV24-1, the J call TRBJ2-1; 8 nucleotides align to TRBD1. After removal of 3 bases from V and 4 bases from J, the junction contained 4 bases not matched to a gene. The CDR3 length is 15 residues. Germline V gene sequence: CDR1 KGHDR, CDR2 SFDVKD. The CDR3 nucleotides are TGTGCCACCAGTGATCCGGACAGGGTATACAATGAGCAGTTCTTC. This gives the protein CATSDPDRVYNEQFF.

The chain uses TRBV28 and TRBJ2-1, with 7 bases fitting TRBD1. Unmatched junction bases numbered 6, after V lost 3 bases and J lost 4 bases. This CDR3 has 15 residues. Per germline, CDR1 MDHEN and CDR2 SYDVKM. Here the CDR3 DNA reads TGTGCCAGCAGTTTCACAGGGACAGCTTACAATGAGCAGTTCTTC. Its translation is CASSFTGTAYNEQFF. Complete variable domain (other parts from reference TRBV28 and TRBJ2-1): DVKVTQSSRYLVKRTGEKVFLECVQDMDHENMFWYRQDPGLGLRLIYFSYDVKMKEKGDIPEGYSVSREKKERFSLILESASTNQTSMYLCASSFTGTAYNEQFFGPGTRLTVL.

The chain links TRBV28 to TRBJ1-3; 8 bases line up with TRBD1. The CDR3 runs 16 residues. The germline gives CDR1 MDHEN, CDR2 SYDVKM. After removal of 2 bases from V and 0 bases from J, the junction contained 3 bases not matched to a gene. CDR3 region: CASSLRTGGSGNTIYF. Written as DNA, the CDR3 is TGTGCCAGCAGTTTAAGAACAGGGGGCTCTGGAAACACCATATATTTT.

The genes are TRBV24-1 and TRBJ2-1; D is ambiguous. V lost 4 bases and J 6 bases, leaving 12 bases between the germline ends. CDR1 KGHDR and CDR2 SFDVKD come from the germline V gene. The length of the CDR3 is 14 residues. The CDR3 reads CATSDTTPANEQFF. The CDR3 DNA follows: TGTGCCACCAGTGACACTACTCCTGCCAATGAGCAGTTCTTC.

The gene calls are TRBV3-1 (or the pseudogene TRBV3-2) and TRBJ2-7, with 9 bases that match TRBD2. Germline trimming cut 6 bases from V and 1 base from J; bases unmatched to any gene: 1. CDR1 LGHDT and CDR2 YNNKEL come from the germline V gene (reference sequence). The CDR3 consists of 13 residues. The CDR3 sequence: CASRTSGSYEQYF. CDR3 nucleotides: TGTGCCAGCAGGACTAGCGGTTCCTACGAGCAGTACTTC.

The chain employs TRBV12-3 or TRBV12-4 and TRBJ2-7; D call uncertain. The CDR3 has 12 residues. V was cut by 1 base and J by 6 bases, with 7 bases left in between. The CDR3 DNA is TGTGCCAGCAGTTTAGTAAAGTTCGAGCAGTACTTC. It specifies CASSLVKFEQYF.

The sample holds a few counts of this clone. The chain recombines TRBV2 with TRBJ1-5; D not certain. The germline CDR1 and CDR2 sequences are SNHLY and FYNNEI. V was cut by 3 bases and J by 9 bases, with 12 bases left in between. The CDR3 runs to 13 residues. Here the CDR3 DNA reads TGTGCCAGCAGTGAGAAGGGTTCAGCGCCCCAGCATTTT. Protein product: CASSEKGSAPQHF.

There are a few counts of this clone. The chain is built from TRBV5-1 and TRBJ1-2; TRBD1 might be the D (5 bases). The CDR3 runs to 15 residues. V was cut by 4 bases and J by 0 bases, with 13 bases left in between. Germline CDR1 and CDR2: SGHRS and YFSETQ. CDR3 DNA sequence: TGCGCCAGCAGCCAACGGGGGAGCCCTAACTATGGCTACACCTTC. Its translation: CASSQRGSPNYGYTF.

This rearrangement joins TRBV28 to TRBJ1-2; 9 bases fit TRBD1. The CDR3 extends over 14 amino acids. Unmatched junction bases numbered 7, after V lost 6 bases and J lost 5 bases. Germline V CDR1 and CDR2: MDHEN, SYDVKM. DNA of the CDR3: TGTGCCAGCAGGACAACAGGGGGCGGGTATGGCTACACCTTC. Translating gives CASRTTGGGYGYTF.

The rearrangement links TRBV5-1 to TRBJ1-1; 9 bases are a match to TRBD1. The trim removed 3 bases at V and 1 base at J, leaving 7 bases unmatched. Germline values: CDR1 SGHRS, CDR2 YFSETQ. This CDR3 contains 16 residues. DNA of the CDR3: TGCGCCAGCAGCTACCAACAGGGGGCGCGGAACACTGAAGCTTTCTTT. Translated, it gives CASSYQQGARNTEAFF. The variable domain in full, completed from reference TRBV5-1 and TRBJ1-1, reads KAGVTQTPRYLIKTRGQQVTLSCSPISGHRSVSWYQQTPGQGLQFLFEYFSETQRNKGNFPGRFSGRQFSNSRSEMNVSTLELGDSALYLCASSYQQGARNTEAFFGQGTRLTVV.

The chain joins TRBV19 to TRBJ1-2; tentative D call: TRBD1 (5 bases). The CDR3 has 13 residues. Per germline, CDR1 LNHDA and CDR2 SQIVND (reference sequence). With 3 bases removed from V and 8 bases from J, the gap between germline ends came to 13 bases. The CDR3 here is CASSIERGRGYTF. The CDR3 bases are TGTGCCAGTAGTATTGAGAGGGGTCGGGGCTACACCTTC. The full variable domain, in which reference TRBV19 and TRBJ1-2 provide the parts outside the CDR3, is DGGITQSPKYLFRKEGQNVTLSCEQNLNHDAMYWYRQDPGQGLRLIYYSQIVNDFQKGDIAEGYSVSREKKESFPLTVTSAQKNPTAFYLCASSIERGRGYTFGSGTRLTVV.

The V call is TRBV6-5, the J call TRBJ2-3, with D perhaps matching TRBD1 or TRBD2 (5 bases each). The CDR3 loop spans 14 amino acids. The germline gives CDR1 MNHEY, CDR2 SVGAGI. V gave up 6 bases and J gave up 2 bases, with 12 bases separating them. CDR3 residues: CASRRGVSTDTQYF. The CDR3 bases are TGTGCCAGCAGGAGAGGGGTTTCCACAGATACGCAGTATTTT.

The chain carries TRBV11-2 and TRBJ2-3; D not resolved. Germline CDR1 SGHAT, CDR2 FQNNGV. V shed 5 bases and J shed 1 base, with 7 bases lying between them. The CDR3 contains 13 residues. The CDR3 DNA sequence: TGTGCCAGCAGCACTGTGGGCACAGATACGCAGTATTTT. Translated, it gives CASSTVGTDTQYF.

The CDR3 sequence is CASSRPGTSPYEQYF. As DNA, the CDR3 is TGTGCCAGCAGCCGACCCGGGACTAGCCCCTACGAGCAGTACTTC. The chain carries TRBV11-2 and TRBJ2-7; 9 bases are a match to TRBD2. Trimming at V came to 5 bases and at J to 2 bases, leaving 7 bases not matched to a gene. Germline assignment: CDR1 SGHAT and CDR2 FQNNGV. The CDR3 runs to 15 residues.

The gene calls are TRBV3-1 (or the pseudogene TRBV3-2) and TRBJ2-1; no reliable D call. This CDR3 is built from 16 residues. Trimming took off 0 bases at V and 8 bases at J, with 17 bases between the two ends. CDR1 is LGHDT and CDR2 is YNNKEL in the germline V gene (reference sequence). CDR3 coding DNA: TGTGCCAGCAGCCAAGATCTCGCACCCTTAGGCGATGAGCAGTTCTTC. It codes for CASSQDLAPLGDEQFF.

Only one count was recorded for this clone. The chain carries TRBV6-6 and TRBJ2-5, with 14 bases matching TRBD2. CDR1 is MNHNY and CDR2 is SVGAGI in the germline V gene (reference sequence). V gave up 6 bases and J gave up 3 bases; unmatched junction bases: 3. The CDR3 covers 15 residues. The CDR3 loop is CASSPGLAGEETQYF. CDR3 DNA sequence: TGTGCCAGCAGCCCGGGACTAGCGGGAGAAGAGACCCAGTACTTC.

The chain links TRBV7-6 to TRBJ1-4, with 7 bases lining up with TRBD1. The germline V gene has CDR1 SGHVS and CDR2 FNYEAQ. With V trimmed by 2 bases and J by 0 bases, 9 bases remained unmatched. The CDR3 covers 18 residues. The CDR3 loop reads CASSLRGGTVATNEKLFF. CDR3 DNA: TGTGCCAGCAGCTTAAGAGGGGGGACAGTTGCAACTAATGAAAAACTGTTTTTT.

This clone showed up just once. J is TRBJ1-5 and V is TRBV28; possibly TRBD1 for D (5 bases). CDR1 is MDHEN and CDR2 is SYDVKM in the germline V gene. Between the trimmed V and J ends, which lost 6 bases and 8 bases, there was a span of 11 bases. The CDR3 is made up of 12 amino acids. The CDR3 reads CASRLGGEPQHF. DNA for the CDR3: TGTGCCAGCAGGCTGGGGGGGGAGCCCCAGCATTTT.

The CDR3 nucleotides are TGTGCCAGCAGTTCAGCGGCTAGCACAGATACGCAGTATTTT. Translated: CASSSAASTDTQYF. V usage is TRBV6-5 and J usage is TRBJ2-3, with D perhaps matching TRBD2 (5 bases). This CDR3 is 14 amino acids long. Trimming stripped 4 bases from V and 0 bases from J, with 8 bases between. Germline CDR1 is MNHEY and CDR2 is SVGAGI.

V gene TRBV9 combines with J gene TRBJ1-1; D is ambiguous. CDR1 and CDR2 (germline): SGDLS, YYNGEE. The CDR3 runs to 13 residues. Trimming stripped 0 bases from V and 0 bases from J, with 3 bases between. The CDR3 reads CASSVDMNTEAFF. The CDR3, as DNA: TGTGCCAGCAGCGTAGACATGAACACTGAAGCTTTCTTT.

The chain employs TRBV6-5 and TRBJ1-2; D remains ambiguous. The V gene lost 7 bases and the J gene lost 3 bases, with 12 bases spanning the gap. CDR1 MNHEY and CDR2 SVGAGI come from the germline V gene. This CDR3 is 13 amino acids long. As DNA, the CDR3 is TGTGCCAGCACAGGTCAGTGGGACTATGGCTACACCTTC. Translating it yields CASTGQWDYGYTF.

This chain connects TRBV6-5 to TRBJ2-7; 9 nucleotides agree with TRBD2. This CDR3 has 15 residues. Trimming took 0 bases from V and 2 from J; bases not matched to a gene: 2. CDR1 MNHEY and CDR2 SVGAGI come from the germline V gene. The CDR3 DNA reads as TGTGCCAGCAGTTACTCGGGACTAGCTGCCTACGAGCAGTACTTC. This encodes CASSYSGLAAYEQYF.

The chain employs TRBV5-6 and TRBJ2-1; D perhaps matches TRBD2 (6 bases). The CDR3 covers 15 residues. V lost 4 bases to trimming and J lost 2 bases, with 13 bases between them. Germline V gene sequence: CDR1 SGHDT, CDR2 YYEEEE. CDR3 region: CASSPSGGAYNEQFF. CDR3 nucleotides: TGTGCCAGCAGCCCATCCGGGGGAGCCTACAATGAGCAGTTCTTC. The full variable domain, its missing parts supplied by reference TRBV5-6 and TRBJ2-1, is DAGVTQSPTHLIKTRGQQVTLRCSPKSGHDTVSWYQQALGQGPQFIFQYYEEEERQRGNFPDRFSGHQFPNYSSELNVNALLLGDSALYLCASSPSGGAYNEQFFGPGTRLTVL.

This chain joins TRBV2 and TRBJ2-6, with D perhaps matching TRBD1 (5 bases). The length of the CDR3 is 14 residues. Per germline, CDR1 SNHLY and CDR2 FYNNEI. The V and J ends lost 6 bases and 7 bases respectively, with 13 bases between them. CDR3 region: CASRPRVIANVLTF. CDR3 in DNA: TGTGCCAGCAGACCCAGGGTAATCGCCAACGTCCTGACTTTC.

The gene calls are TRBV5-1 and TRBJ1-5, with no clear D. The CDR3 spans 14 residues. V was cut by 4 bases and J by 6 bases, with 14 bases left in between. The germline gives CDR1 SGHRS, CDR2 YFSETQ. CDR3 sequence reads: CASSPGEGGQPQHF. The CDR3 region has the DNA TGCGCCAGCAGCCCTGGCGAGGGTGGTCAGCCCCAGCATTTT.

The rearrangement links TRBV7-9 to TRBJ1-5; D gene ambiguous. V was pared by 1 base and J by 0 bases, with 7 bases between. Germline CDR1 is SEHNR and CDR2 is FQNEAQ (reference sequence). CDR3 size: 15 residues. CDR3 in amino acids: CASSLGEISNQPQHF. The DNA of the CDR3 is TGTGCCAGCAGCTTAGGGGAGATTAGCAATCAGCCCCAGCATTTT.